This T cell receptor beta chain was sequenced in a study of cytomegalovirus exposure and HLA in healthy donors. V was clipped by 5 bases and J by 4 bases; unmatched bases: 9. Germline V gene lookup returns CDR1 SGHTA and CDR2 FQGNSA. This CDR3 comprises 15 residues. General study findings and limits: Subsequent analysis showed first-cohort TCR clusters tending to co-occur in 120 validation repertoires.

Assay used: immunoSEQ multiplex PCR; TCRdb lists only in-frame clones, some missing. The table shows some 150,000 clones, with about nine tenths occurring only once. In regard to this clone: Its antigen is undetermined.

Sequencing input: PBMCs. The receptor's source is a man aged 18 to 30 in good health and CMV-seropositive. The rearrangement links TRBV7-2 to TRBJ1-1, with TRBD1 matching over 8 bases. CDR3 amino acids: CASSQGAGGATEAFF. CDR3 bases: TGTGCCAGCAGCCAGGGGGCAGGAGGAGCCACTGAAGCTTTCTTT.